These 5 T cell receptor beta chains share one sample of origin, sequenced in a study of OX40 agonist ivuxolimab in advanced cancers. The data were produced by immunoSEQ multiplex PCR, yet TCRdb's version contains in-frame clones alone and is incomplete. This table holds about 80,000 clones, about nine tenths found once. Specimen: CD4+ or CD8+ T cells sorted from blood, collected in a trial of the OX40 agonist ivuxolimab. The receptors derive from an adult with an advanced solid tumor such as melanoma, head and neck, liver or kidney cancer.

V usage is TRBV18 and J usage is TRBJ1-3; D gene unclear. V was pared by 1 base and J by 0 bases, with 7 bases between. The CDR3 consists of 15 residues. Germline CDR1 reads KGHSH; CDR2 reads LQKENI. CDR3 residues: CASSPLSGSGNTIYF. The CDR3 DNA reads TGTGCCAGCTCACCACTCTCCGGCTCTGGAAACACCATATATTTT.

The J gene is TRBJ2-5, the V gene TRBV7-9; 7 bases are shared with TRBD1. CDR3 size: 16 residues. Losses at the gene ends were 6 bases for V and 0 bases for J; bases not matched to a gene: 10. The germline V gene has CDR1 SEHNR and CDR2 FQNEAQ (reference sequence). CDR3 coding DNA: TGTGCCAGCAGTCCGACAGGGCTTGGGGACCAAGAGACCCAGTACTTC. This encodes CASSPTGLGDQETQYF.

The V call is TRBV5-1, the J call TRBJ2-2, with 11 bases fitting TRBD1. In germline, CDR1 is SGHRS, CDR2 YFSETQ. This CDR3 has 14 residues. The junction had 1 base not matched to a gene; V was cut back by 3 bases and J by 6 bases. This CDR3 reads CASSSGQGAGELFF. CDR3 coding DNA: TGCGCCAGCAGCTCGGGACAGGGGGCCGGGGAGCTGTTTTTT.

The CDR3 loop reads CASSLAGAGHEQYF. CDR3 coding DNA: TGTGCCAGCAGTCTAGCGGGGGCGGGCCACGAGCAGTACTTC. The V and J genes are TRBV6-5 and TRBJ2-7; 10 bases fit TRBD2. Germline V lookup: CDR1 MNHEY, CDR2 SVGAGI. Trimming took 5 bases from V and 5 from J; bases not matched to a gene: 6. The CDR3 is 14 residues long.

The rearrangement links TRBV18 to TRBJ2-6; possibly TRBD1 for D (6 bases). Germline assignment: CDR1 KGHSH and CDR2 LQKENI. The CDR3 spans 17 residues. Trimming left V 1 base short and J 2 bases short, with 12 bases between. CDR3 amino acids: CASSPRQVKTGANVLTF. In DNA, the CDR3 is TGTGCCAGCTCACCACGACAGGTAAAGACTGGGGCCAACGTCCTGACTTTC.